This T cell receptor beta chain was obtained from a study of long-term antiretroviral therapy in people with HIV. Study-wide background: The 2015 recommendation for immediate ART came about a decade after the earliest samples.

They ran version v3.0 of the immunoSEQ assay at survey level. Sequenced by immunoSEQ multiplex PCR; TCRdb stores in-frame clones only, minus some. The profile shows about 25,000 clones, about 80% of them singletons. V was clipped by 1 base and J by 8 bases, with 8 bases between them. The V gene's germline CDR1 is SGHTA and CDR2 FQGNSA. The CDR3 has 12 amino acids. Details on this clone: What it binds is not known.

The study's findings and limits: Transplant donor controls retained higher diversity, though diversity increased after ART. Whereas controls had wider CDR3 length ranges, HIV repertoires had narrower ones. In the period from the mid-2000s to the late 2010s, blood was collected, possibly under older ART regimens.

The specimen was unsorted PBMCs, collected 1.1 years before starting antiretroviral therapy. This TCR came from a woman aged 40 to 50 with HIV. The rearrangement uses TRBV7-2 and TRBJ1-2; D is undetermined. The CDR3 DNA follows: TGTGCCAGCAGCTTAGGTTCGTGGGGCTACACCTTC. Translating gives CASSLGSWGYTF.